This T cell receptor (beta chain) was observed in a study of blood T cell repertoires in COVID-19. Looking at the study overall: Samples taken during acute and convalescent COVID-19 were collected in the United States, Italy and Spain. PBMCs, B-cell-depleted T cells, or T cells provided the cDNA or gDNA that made up the material.

This CDR3 is built from 15 residues. Germline-derived CDR1 and CDR2 are MNHEY and SVGAGI. The V and J ends lost 7 bases and 0 bases respectively, with 13 bases between them. In its sample, this clone was seen once. In the source study's methods: Amplification with reference gene primers provided the estimates of nucleated cell counts. Only in-frame clones appear in the TCRdb table, and some are missing; sequencing was by immunoSEQ multiplex PCR. D and trimming come from the DNA, and the V and J calls and clone size come from that table. Counted here are over 100,000 clones, around 86% occurring once; the ten biggest clones make up roughly a tenth.

Sequencing used peripheral blood. This chain links TRBV6-5 with TRBJ1-5; D not resolved. The clonotype was recovered from an elderly man with acute or convalescent COVID-19. In DNA form, the CDR3 reads TGTGCCAGCACCACCGCGGAATATAGCAATCAGCCCCAGCATTTT. Protein product: CASTTAEYSNQPQHF.